The 10 T cell receptor beta chains below all came from one sample that was sequenced in a study of cytomegalovirus exposure and HLA in healthy donors. The PCR used 60 Vbeta and 13 Jbeta primers. Some clones are missing from TCRdb's copy, which holds only in-frame ones; the method was immunoSEQ multiplex PCR. The top ten clones hold 0.6% to 0.7% of a sample with around 200,000 clones, less than 85% of them seen once. Sequencing used PBMCs. Receptors were obtained from a boy younger than 18 in good health and CMV-seronegative.

The genes are TRBV9 and TRBJ1-2; TRBD1 aligns across 8 bases. V lost 3 bases and J lost 9; bases outside the gene matches: 10. The CDR3 is 14 residues long. Germline CDR1 reads SGDLS; CDR2 reads YYNGEE. The CDR3 here is CASSEKTGERSYTF. As DNA, the CDR3 is TGTGCCAGCAGCGAGAAGACAGGGGAAAGAAGCTACACCTTC.

J is TRBJ1-2 and V is TRBV29-1, with D tentatively TRBD1 (6 bases). V was shortened by 3 bases and J by 2 bases, with 7 bases between the two germline ends. This CDR3 comprises 12 residues. CDR1 is SQVTM, CDR2 ANQGSEA, per germline. The CDR3 DNA sequence: TGCAGCGTTGAGACAGGAAACTATGGCTACACCTTC. Amino acid sequence: CSVETGNYGYTF.

The rearrangement joins TRBV4-1 to TRBJ1-1, with D possibly TRBD1 on 5 matching bases. Germline lookup yields CDR1 MGHRA and CDR2 YSYEKL. CDR3 length: 15 residues. The V end was cut by 1 base, the J end by 3 bases, with 12 bases between. DNA of the CDR3: TGCGCCAGCAGCCAAGGTTGGCAGGGCCACACTGAAGCTTTCTTT. It translates to CASSQGWQGHTEAFF.

The J gene is TRBJ1-2, the V gene TRBV5-1; 10 nucleotides align to TRBD1. V lost 3 bases to trimming and J lost 2 bases; unmatched junction nucleotides: 1. Per germline, CDR1 SGHRS and CDR2 YFSETQ. The CDR3 has 14 residues. In DNA, the CDR3 is TGCGCCAGCAGCTGGACAGGGGGAAACTATGGCTACACCTTC. Translating gives CASSWTGGNYGYTF.

In its sample, this clone was seen a few times. V and J are TRBV18 and TRBJ1-5, with 12 bases identical to TRBD1. Germline V lookup: CDR1 KGHSH, CDR2 LQKENI. V shed 3 bases and J 6 bases; nucleotides not matched to a gene: 3. This CDR3 has 15 amino acids. In DNA form, the CDR3 reads TGTGCCAGCTCACCGGGACAGGGGGCTTTTCAGCCCCAGCATTTT. This gives the protein CASSPGQGAFQPQHF.

J is TRBJ1-5 and V is TRBV9, with 7 bases matching TRBD1. With V trimmed by 7 bases and J by 1 base, 5 bases remained unmatched. Germline-derived CDR1 and CDR2 are SGDLS and YYNGEE. The CDR3 has 14 amino acids. For the CDR3, the DNA is TGTGCCAGCGCTAAGGGGGCGAGCAATCAGCCCCAGCATTTT. Translated, it gives CASAKGASNQPQHF.

In regard to this clone: One end of the junction is discordant with germline, which a read error may explain. The chain employs TRBV7-7 and TRBJ2-7, with TRBD1 matching 7 bases. CDR1 SSHAT and CDR2 FNYEAQ come from the germline V gene (reference sequence). This CDR3 comprises 16 residues. CDR3 sequence (DNA): TGTGCTAGCAGTCGACGGACAGGAAAAACATCCTACGAGCAGTACTTC. It is translated as CASSRRTGKTSYEQYF.

The chain couples TRBV19 to TRBJ1-5; a weak D match, TRBD1 (5 bases). From germline, CDR1 is LNHDA and CDR2 SQIVND (reference sequence). V lost 3 bases, J lost 2 bases, and 17 bases lay in between. This CDR3 region has 17 residues. CDR3: CASSIGGGSRGNQPQHF. Here the CDR3 DNA reads TGTGCCAGTAGTATCGGCGGGGGGTCGCGCGGCAATCAGCCCCAGCATTTT. Full variable domain (rest looked up from reference TRBV19 and TRBJ1-5): DGGITQSPKYLFRKEGQNVTLSCEQNLNHDAMYWYRQDPGQGLRLIYYSQIVNDFQKGDIAEGYSVSREKKESFPLTVTSAQKNPTAFYLCASSIGGGSRGNQPQHFGDGTRLSIL.

DNA for the CDR3: TGCGCCAGCAGCTTGGATCCGGAGCCGAATGAAAAACTGTTTTTT. This codes for CASSLDPEPNEKLFF. The chain uses TRBV5-1 and TRBJ1-4; D unclear. With 0 bases removed from V and 5 bases from J, the gap between germline ends came to 11 bases. Germline values: CDR1 SGHRS, CDR2 YFSETQ. This CDR3 region has 15 residues.

This chain links TRBV2 with TRBJ1-3; 7 bases are a match to TRBD1. V gave up 5 bases and J gave up 3 bases; unmatched junction bases: 7. Per the germline V gene, CDR1 is SNHLY and CDR2 is FYNNEI. The CDR3 spans 15 residues. This CDR3 is CASSSTGMIGNTIYF. The CDR3 DNA reads as TGTGCCAGCAGTTCGACAGGGATGATTGGAAACACCATATATTTT.